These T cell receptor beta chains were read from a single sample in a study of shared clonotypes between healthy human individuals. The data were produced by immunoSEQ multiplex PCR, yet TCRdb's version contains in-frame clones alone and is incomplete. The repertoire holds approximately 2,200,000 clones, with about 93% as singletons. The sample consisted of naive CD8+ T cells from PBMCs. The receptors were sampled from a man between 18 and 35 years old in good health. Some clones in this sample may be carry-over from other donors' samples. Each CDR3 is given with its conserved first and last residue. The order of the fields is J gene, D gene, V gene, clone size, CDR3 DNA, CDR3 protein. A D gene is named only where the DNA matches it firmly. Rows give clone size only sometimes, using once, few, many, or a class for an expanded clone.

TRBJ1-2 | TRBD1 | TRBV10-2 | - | TGCGCCAGCAGTGAGGGAGGACCGAGGGGGCCTTATGGCTACACCTTC | CASSEGGPRGPYGYTF
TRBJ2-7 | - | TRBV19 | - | TGTGCCAGTAGTATAGGCAGGGGACCTGCCTACGAGCAGTACTTC | CASSIGRGPAYEQYF
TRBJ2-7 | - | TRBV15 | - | TGTGCCACCAGCAGAGGAGGGTCCCCCTACGAGCAGTACTTC | CATSRGGSPYEQYF
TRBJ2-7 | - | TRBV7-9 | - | TGTGCCAGCAGCTCCGGGACGTCCGAGCAGTACTTC | CASSSGTSEQYF
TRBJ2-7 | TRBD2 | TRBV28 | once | TGTGCCAGCAGTTCTCCGGGACTAGCGGGAGCGACCTACGAGCAGTACTTC | CASSSPGLAGATYEQYF
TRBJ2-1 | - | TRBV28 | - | TGTGCCACCGATAGCACAGCCAGCTCCTACAATGAGCAGTTCTTC | CATDSTASSYNEQFF
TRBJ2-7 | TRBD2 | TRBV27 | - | TGTGCCAGCAGTCTAGCGGCGAGCTCCTACGAGCAGTACTTC | CASSLAASSYEQYF
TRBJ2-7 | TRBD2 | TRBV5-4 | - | TGTGCCAGCAGCTTGGATGCGGGGGGAGACTACGAGCAGTACTTC | CASSLDAGGDYEQYF
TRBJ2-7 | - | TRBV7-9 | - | TGTGCCAGCAGCTTACGTGGCAGCTACGAGCAGTACTTC | CASSLRGSYEQYF
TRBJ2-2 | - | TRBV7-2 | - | TGTGCCAGCAGCTTATACGGCGGGGAACCCGCGAACACCGGGGAGCTGTTTTTT | CASSLYGGEPANTGELFF
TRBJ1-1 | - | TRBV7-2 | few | TGTGCCAGCAGCTTCAACACACGGAACACTGAAGCTTTCTTT | CASSFNTRNTEAFF
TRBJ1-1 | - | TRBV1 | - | TGCACCAGCAGCCAAGATTCCCGACAGGGAAACACTGAAGCTTTCTTT | CTSSQDSRQGNTEAFF
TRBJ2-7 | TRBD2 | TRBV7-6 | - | TGTGCCAGCAGCCCCGAACCGGGACTAGCGGGAGGAGGGTCCTACGAGCAGTACTTC | CASSPEPGLAGGGSYEQYF
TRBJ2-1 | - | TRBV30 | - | TGTGCCTGGAGCGGACGGTACGTGAATGAGCAGTTCTTC | CAWSGRYVNEQFF
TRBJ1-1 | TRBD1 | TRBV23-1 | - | TGCGCCAGCAGTCAATCGAGACAGGGACGATGGGACACTGAAGCTTTCTTT | CASSQSRQGRWDTEAFF
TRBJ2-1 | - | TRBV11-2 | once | TGTGCCAGCAGCTTAGGCCGGCGAGCCGGAGGCAATGAGCAGTTCTTC | CASSLGRRAGGNEQFF
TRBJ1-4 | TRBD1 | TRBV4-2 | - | TGTGCCAGCAGCCAAGGCGGACAGGAGCTTCCAACTAATGAAAAACTGTTTTTT | CASSQGGQELPTNEKLFF
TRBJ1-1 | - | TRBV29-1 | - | TGCAGCGTTGAGCCCCCCCTCTTAGGGAGGCTGAACACTGAAGCTTTCTTT | CSVEPPLLGRLNTEAFF
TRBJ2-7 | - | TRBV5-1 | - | TGCGCCAGCAGCATTGACAGGCCGCGTATCTACGAGCAGTACTTC | CASSIDRPRIYEQYF
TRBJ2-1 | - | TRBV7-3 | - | TGTGCCAGCAGCAGGGGACATTCTACCTACAATGAGCAGTTCTTC | CASSRGHSTYNEQFF
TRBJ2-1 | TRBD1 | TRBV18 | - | TGTGCCAGCTCGACAGGGTATGGGGAGAAAATATCCTACAATGAGCAGTTCTTC | CASSTGYGEKISYNEQFF
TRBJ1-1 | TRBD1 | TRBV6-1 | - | TGTGCCAGCAGGGAGTTCGGGACAGAGGAAGCTTTCTTT | CASREFGTEEAFF
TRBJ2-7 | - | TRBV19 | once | TGTGCCAGTTCTCGGGACACGAGCTCCTACGAGCAGTACTTC | CASSRDTSSYEQYF
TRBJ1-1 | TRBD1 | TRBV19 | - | TGTGCCAGTAACCCCGGGACAGCCAACACTGAAGCTTTCTTT | CASNPGTANTEAFF
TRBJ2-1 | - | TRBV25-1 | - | TGTGCCAGCAGTGAACCAGGGTACAATGAGCAGTTCTTC | CASSEPGYNEQFF
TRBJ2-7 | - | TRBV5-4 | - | TGTGCCAGCAGCTTGAGTCTGGGAACCTACGAGCAGTACTTC | CASSLSLGTYEQYF